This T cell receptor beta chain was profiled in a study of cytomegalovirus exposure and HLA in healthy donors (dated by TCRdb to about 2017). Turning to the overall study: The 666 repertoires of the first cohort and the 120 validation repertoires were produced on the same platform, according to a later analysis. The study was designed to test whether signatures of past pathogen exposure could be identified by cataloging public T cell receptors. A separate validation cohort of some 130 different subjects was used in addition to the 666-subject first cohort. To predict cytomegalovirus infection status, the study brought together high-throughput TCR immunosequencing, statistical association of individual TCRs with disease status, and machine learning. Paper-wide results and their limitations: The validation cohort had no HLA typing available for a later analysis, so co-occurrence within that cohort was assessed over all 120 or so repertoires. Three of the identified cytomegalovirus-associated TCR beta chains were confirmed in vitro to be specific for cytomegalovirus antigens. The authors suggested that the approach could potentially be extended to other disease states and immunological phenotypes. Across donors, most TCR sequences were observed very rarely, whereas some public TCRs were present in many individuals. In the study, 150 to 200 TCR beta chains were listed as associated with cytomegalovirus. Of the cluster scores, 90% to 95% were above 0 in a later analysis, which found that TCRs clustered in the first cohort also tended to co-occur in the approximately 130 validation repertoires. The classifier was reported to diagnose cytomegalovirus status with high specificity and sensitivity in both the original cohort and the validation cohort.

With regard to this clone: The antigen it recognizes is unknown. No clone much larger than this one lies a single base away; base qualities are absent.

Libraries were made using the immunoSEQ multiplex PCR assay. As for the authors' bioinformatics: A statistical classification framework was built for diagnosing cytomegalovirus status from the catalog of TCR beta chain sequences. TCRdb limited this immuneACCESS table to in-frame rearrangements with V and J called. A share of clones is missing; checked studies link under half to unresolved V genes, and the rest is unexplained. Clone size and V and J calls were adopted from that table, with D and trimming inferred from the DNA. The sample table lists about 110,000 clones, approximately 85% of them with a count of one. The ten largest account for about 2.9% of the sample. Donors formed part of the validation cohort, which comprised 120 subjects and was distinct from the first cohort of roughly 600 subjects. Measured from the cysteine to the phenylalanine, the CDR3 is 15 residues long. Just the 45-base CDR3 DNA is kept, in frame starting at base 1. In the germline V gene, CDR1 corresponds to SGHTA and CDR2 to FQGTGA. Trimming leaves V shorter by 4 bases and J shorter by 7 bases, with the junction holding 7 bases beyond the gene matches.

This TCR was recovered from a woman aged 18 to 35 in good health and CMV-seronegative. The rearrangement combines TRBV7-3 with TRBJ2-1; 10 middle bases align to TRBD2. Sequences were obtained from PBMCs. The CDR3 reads CASSSSGGASNEQFF. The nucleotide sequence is TGTGCCAGCAGCTCAAGCGGGGGGGCGTCAAATGAGCAGTTCTTC.